The TCR beta chain described here comes from a study of long-term antiretroviral therapy in people with HIV. Germline values: CDR1 SQVTM, CDR2 ANQGSEA. The germline V and J ends were trimmed by 3 bases and 7 bases, with 12 bases remaining between them. The CDR3 contains 13 residues. Run at survey level, the immunoSEQ assay was version v3.0. Clones were sequenced by immunoSEQ multiplex PCR, and TCRdb holds only the in-frame ones, with some missing. This table holds fewer than 25,000 clones, roughly 87% found once. The input for sequencing was unsorted PBMCs, taken 1.8 years before starting antiretroviral therapy. This sequence originates from a man in his forties or fifties with HIV. The chain combines TRBV29-1 with TRBJ2-2, with a weak D call TRBD2 (5 bases). This chain's CDR3 is CSVETGYDGELFF. In nucleotides, the CDR3 is TGCAGCGTTGAGACGGGGTATGACGGGGAGCTGTTTTTT.